The source of this T cell receptor (beta chain) is a study of PD-L1 blockade in urothelial cancer. V was shortened by 5 bases and J by 4 bases, with 23 bases between the two germline ends. The CDR3 is 18 amino acids. From germline, CDR1 is LNHDA and CDR2 SQIVND (reference sequence). Sequencing used immunoSEQ multiplex PCR; TCRdb keeps in-frame clones, though not all of them. The sample contains approximately 93,000 clones, roughly 83% of which appear only once. This sample's time point: peripheral blood 6 weeks after treatment start. Patients suffered from locally advanced or metastatic urothelial carcinoma.

This sequence was found in a man in his 70s with urothelial cancer. The rearrangement links TRBV19 to TRBJ2-2; D gene unclear. This sample comprised PBMCs, obtained around atezolizumab (anti-PD-L1) treatment. As DNA, the CDR3 is TGTGCCAGTAGTGGCGGCGCCCGTGTCGGATCAAGCACCGGGGAGCTGTTTTTT. Translated, it gives CASSGGARVGSSTGELFF.